This TCR beta chain was identified during a study of blood T cell repertoires in COVID-19 (dated by TCRdb to 2018 to 2021). As for the study more broadly: Collaborator samples came from the United States, Italy and Spain and covered acute and convalescent phases of COVID-19. The material from the prospective study consisted of cDNA or gDNA derived from T cells, B-cell-depleted T cells, or PBMCs. Deeply sampled blood TCRbeta repertoires from subjects exposed to, actively infected with, or recovered from COVID-19 were included in the dataset. The repertoires were made available in a free public database intended to serve as a resource for research on the immune response to SARS-CoV-2. The samples were drawn from the first 160 participants of the ongoing ImmuneRACE study and from over a thousand subjects provided by 6 global collaborators. Sample metadata almost always included a de-identified subject ID, COVID-19 status, age in years and sex. Where available, HLA class I and class II types were obtained from metadata supplied by the sample provider rather than from assay-based typing. Points the paper makes about the study in general: How much clinical and demographic metadata was included differed by source and by participant, and the metadata was provided uncurated.

TCRbeta CDR3 regions were amplified from genomic DNA using the immunoSEQ Assay, a bias-controlled multiplex PCR. On the study's bioinformatics: The number of nucleated cells in each sample was estimated from the amplification of reference gene primers within the assay. Sequence reads were collapsed and filtered to measure the absolute abundance of every unique TCRbeta CDR3 rearrangement. For each sample, productive Simpson clonality was calculated by taking the square root of Simpson's diversity index across productive rearrangements. TCRdb carries this immuneACCESS record with in-frame sequences only. Its versions omit some clonotypes, under half of them owing to an unresolved V gene in the studies checked, with the rest unexplained. The D gene and trimming were derived from the DNA, and the V and J assignments and clone size from that table. Recorded for this sample are approximately 100,000 clones; around 90% of them occurred a single time. Clones ranked in the top ten supply around 3.9% of the sample.

The CDR3 holds 12 amino acids from the cysteine to the phenylalanine. Only the CDR3 part of the read is kept: 36 bases, read in frame from the first base. For CDR1 and CDR2, the germline V gene lists SNHLY and FYNNEI. V and J are truncated by 4 bases and 8 bases respectively, leaving an intervening sequence of 6 bases. One collaborating source in Seattle enrolled patients during active infection and followed them longitudinally through the course of disease. Whole blood was collected in K2EDTA tubes by collaborating institutions according to the institutions' own protocols. For TCRbeta analysis, collaborators shipped samples in one of three forms: frozen whole blood, isolated PBMCs, or DNA extracted from either of those sample types. Details on this clone: There is no known antigen for this receptor. No much larger clonotype is one base removed from it; base qualities were not supplied.

This receptor was obtained from a human donor with COVID-19, enrolled during active disease. The donor label of this sample is uncertain. Sample: peripheral blood. Recombination connected TRBV2 to TRBJ1-6; no D gene is confidently identified. The CDR3 reads as follows: CASSVLDSPLHF. The sequenced DNA is TGTGCCAGCAGTGTTTTAGATTCACCCCTCCACTTT. The variable domain in full, with residues beyond the CDR3 obtained from the reference TRBV2 and TRBJ1-6 genes, is EPEVTQTPSHQVTQMGQEVILRCVPISNHLYFYWYRQILGQKVEFLVSFYNNEISEKSEIFDDQFSVERPDGSNFTLKIRSTKLEDSAMYFCASSVLDSPLHFGNGTRLTVT.